One sample yielded the 22 T cell receptor beta chains listed below, sequenced in a study of tumor-infiltrating lymphocytes in primary liver carcinoma. Reverse transcription of approximately 0.55 ug total RNA with a constant-region primer produced TCR beta cDNA. Modified slightly, ARM-PCR produced TCR beta libraries over three nested multiplex PCR rounds. The first two PCR rounds, around 11 cycles each, used TRBV1-TRBV30 forward primers and a C-beta reverse primer. TCRdb ran MiXCR on the multiplex PCR reads and lists one entry per CDR3 protein. The data contain over 40,000 distinct CDR3 sequences, around 77% of them seen just once; the ten biggest clones take up approximately 24%. Co-extraction of both nucleic acids (RNA and DNA) used roughly 19-33 mg of unsorted bulk tissue. Input material: liver tumor tissue from sampling region 5. The subset: tumor region T5, tumor centre. The receptors were gathered from a man in his forties with primary liver carcinoma and hepatitis B virus infection.

The chain carries TRBV14 and TRBJ1-6; D uncertain. Germline V gene data show CDR1 as SGHDN and CDR2 as FVKESK. Trimming pared 0 bases from V and 12 bases from J, leaving 9 bases between. This CDR3 contains 13 residues. CDR3 amino acids: CASSQEDGRPLHF. For the CDR3, the DNA is TGTGCCAGCAGCCAAGAGGATGGGAGACCCCTCCACTTT. The full variable domain, rest sourced from reference TRBV14 and TRBJ1-6, is EAGVTQFPSHSVIEKGQTVTLRCDPISGHDNLYWYRRVMGKEIKFLLHFVKESKQDESGMPNNRFLAERTGGTYSTLKVQPAELEDSGVYFCASSQEDGRPLHFGNGTRLTVT.

A remark on this clonotype: Germline is not matched at one junction end, which may reflect a read error. This chain joins TRBV6-5 and TRBJ2-1, with TRBD1 matching over 9 bases. The CDR3 is 15 residues long. Germline CDR1 reads MNHEY; CDR2 reads SVGAGI. Written as DNA, the CDR3 is TGTGCCAGCAGTCCCGGGACAGGGTGGGGAAGTGAGCAATTCTTC. Translation gives CASSPGTGWGSEQFF.

Remarks on this clonotype: Likely a read error: the CDR3 ends without its conserved phenylalanine or tryptophan. The chain employs TRBV11-2 and TRBJ1-1; unclear D gene. The CDR3 has 15 residues. Germline CDR1 and CDR2: SGHAT and FQNNGV. CDR3 sequence reads: CVSSLDRGPPFEAFL. CDR3 DNA sequence: TGTGTCAGCAGCTTAGATCGGGGTCCGCCTTTTGAAGCTTTCCTT.

With regard to this clonotype: One end of the junction fails to match germline, which may point to a read error. The chain joins TRBV15 to TRBJ2-1; D is uncertain. This CDR3 is built from 13 residues. Germline loops: CDR1 LNHNV, CDR2 YYDKDF (reference sequence). CDR3 coding DNA: TGTGTCACCAGCGTAATTCAAAATGGTGAGCAGTTCTTC. Protein sequence: CVTSVIQNGEQFF. The complete variable domain, with remaining parts taken from reference TRBV15 and TRBJ2-1, reads DAMVIQNPRYQVTQFGKPVTLSCSQTLNHNVMYWYQQKSSQAPKLLFHYYDKDFNNEADTPDNFQSRRPNTSFCFLDIRSPGLGDTAMYLCVTSVIQNGEQFFGPGTRLTVL.

Comments on this clonotype: A junction end diverges from the germline sequence, so it may reflect a read error. V usage is TRBV10-3 and J usage is TRBJ2-7, with a possible D match to TRBD2 (5 bases). The CDR3 length is 13 residues. Germline CDR1 reads ENHRY; CDR2 reads SYGVKD. The CDR3 is CAISGPGNYEKYF. The CDR3 region has the DNA TGTGCCATCAGTGGGCCGGGGAACTACGAGAAGTACTTC.

As for this clonotype: The germline gene is not matched at one end of the junction; a read error may be the cause. The chain couples TRBV29-1 to TRBJ2-1, with 7 bases fitting TRBD2. Looked up from germline, CDR1 is SQVTM and CDR2 is ANQGSEA. The CDR3 runs 10 residues. CDR3 nucleotides: TGCAACGTTGGGGAGGGAGGGCAGTTATTC. It specifies CNVGEGGQLF.

A remark on this clonotype: This may arise from a read error, as a much more abundant clone is one base away. Lacking the conserved final phenylalanine or tryptophan, this CDR3 likely reflects a read error. The genes are TRBV2 and TRBJ2-1; D is perhaps TRBD1 (5 bases). This CDR3 spans 13 amino acids. Germline V gene sequence: CDR1 SNHLY, CDR2 FYNNEI. Deletions cut 6 bases from V and 6 bases from J, with 12 bases between. CDR3 loop: CASRQGVSNEQFS. CDR3 DNA: TGTGCCAGCAGGCAGGGCGTATCCAATGAGCAGTTCTCC.

The CDR3 DNA reads as TGCGACGTGTATCTTGCTCGCGACTATGGCTACACCTTC. Protein product: CDVYLARDYGYTF. The chain carries TRBV29-1 and TRBJ1-2; D gene uncertain. CDR1 is SQVTM, CDR2 ANQGSEA, per germline. The length of the CDR3 is 13 residues.

CDR3 sequence: CASSSRDSPSSYNEQFF. The CDR3 DNA follows: TGTGCCAGCAGCTCACGGGACAGCCCCAGCTCCTACAATGAGCAGTTCTTC. The V call is TRBV5-6, the J call TRBJ2-1; 7 positions agree with TRBD1. J gave up 0 bases and V 3 bases, and 9 bases lay outside the gene matches. Germline CDR1 and CDR2: SGHDT and YYEEEE. The CDR3 runs to 17 residues.

A word on this clonotype: The junction and the germline gene differ at one end; a read error may be behind it. This sequence joins TRBV28 and TRBJ2-6; tentative D call: TRBD1 (5 bases). This CDR3 comprises 13 residues. CDR1 is MDHEN and CDR2 is SYDVKM in the germline V gene. The CDR3 coding sequence is TGTGCCACCTATTTCGCTGGGGCCAACGTCCTGACCTTC. It is translated as CATYFAGANVLTF.

In the case of this clonotype: At one of its ends the junction is not consistent with the germline gene, which may arise from a read error. The V call is TRBV29-1, the J call TRBJ2-7; D is uncertain. The CDR3 runs 12 residues. Germline values: CDR1 SQVTM, CDR2 ANQGSEA. The CDR3 sequence: CSVVDAPGEEYF. The CDR3 DNA sequence: TGCAGTGTTGTGGACGCACCCGGCGAGGAGTACTTC.

The gene calls are TRBV12-3 or TRBV12-4 and TRBJ2-7; 14 bases are a match to TRBD2. CDR3 length: 16 amino acids. V lost 11 bases to trimming and J lost 6 bases; unmatched junction nucleotides: 15. Here the CDR3 DNA reads TGTGCCGGCACTTTTCCCGGGACTAGCGGGAGAGGCGAGCAGTACTTC. Translated: CAGTFPGTSGRGEQYF.

This clonotype was picked up one time. A junction end diverges from the germline sequence, so it may reflect a read error. The chain has TRBV28 and TRBJ2-7; D gene ambiguous. Germline CDR1 MDHEN, CDR2 SYDVKM. The CDR3 spans 14 residues. The CDR3 protein is CASGLWTAAHEQYF. As DNA, the CDR3 is TGTGCCAGCGGATTATGGACGGCTGCCCACGAGCAGTACTTT.

This clonotype was counted between two and nine times. A much larger clone differs from this one at a single base, so this may be a read error. The chain couples TRBV5-1 to TRBJ2-7; TRBD1 or TRBD2 may be the D gene (5 bases each). This CDR3 has 13 amino acids. The germline gives CDR1 SGHRS, CDR2 YFSETQ. Trimming removed 6 bases from V and 2 bases from J, with 12 bases in between. The CDR3 bases are TGCGCCAGCACCCGGGGCGGAGCCTACGAGCAGTACTTC. As protein: CASTRGGAYEQYF.

Concerning this clonotype itself: The junction does not match germline at one end; this may be a read error. V usage is TRBV29-1 and J usage is TRBJ1-1; TRBD1 might be the D (6 bases). In germline, CDR1 is SQVTM, CDR2 ANQGSEA. The CDR3 consists of 12 residues. In DNA form, the CDR3 reads TGCAGCGTGAAGGGGGTTAGAGCTGAAGCCTTCTTT. This gives the protein CSVKGVRAEAFF. The whole variable domain, remainder taken from reference TRBV29-1 and TRBJ1-1, is SAVISQKPSRDICQRGTSLTIQCQVDSQVTMMFWYRQQPGQSLTLIATANQGSEATYESGFVIDKFPISRPNLTFSTLTVSNMSPEDSSIYLCSVKGVRAEAFFGQGTRLTVV.

This clonotype was seen ten or more times. The CDR3 sequence: CASSLRPGYEQYF. The CDR3 region has the DNA TGTGCCAGCAGTTTAAGACCAGGCTACGAGCAGTACTTC. The V gene is TRBV28, the J gene TRBJ2-7; D unresolved. The ends were cut back, 2 bases at V and 3 bases at J, with 8 bases in the middle. The germline gives CDR1 MDHEN, CDR2 SYDVKM. CDR3 length: 13 residues.

This chain connects TRBV29-1 to TRBJ2-2; 13 nucleotides line up with TRBD2. Germline lookup yields CDR1 SQVTM and CDR2 ANQGSEA. The CDR3 runs 16 residues. Trimming at V came to 3 bases and at J to 5 bases, leaving 6 bases not matched to a gene. The CDR3 coding sequence is TGCAGCGTTGACGACGGGACTAGCGGGATAACCGGGGAGCTGTTTTTT. This codes for CSVDDGTSGITGELFF.

Regarding this clonotype: At one end the junction does not follow the germline gene, possibly because of a read error. The rearrangement joins TRBV11-2 to TRBJ2-7, with a tentative D call TRBD1 (5 bases). Germline lookup yields CDR1 SGHAT and CDR2 FQNNGV. The CDR3 spans 14 residues. CDR3 sequence: CVSNSNRNSYGQYF. Written as DNA, the CDR3 is TGTGTCAGTAACTCTAACAGGAACTCCTACGGGCAGTACTTC. The full variable domain, rest sourced from reference TRBV11-2 and TRBJ2-7, is EAGVAQSPRYKIIEKRQSVAFWCNPISGHATLYWYQQILGQGPKLLIQFQNNGVVDDSQLPKDRFSAERLKGVDSTLKIQPAKLEDSAVYLCVSNSNRNSYGQYFGPGTRLTVT.

Notes on this clonotype: One end of the junction fails to match germline, which may point to a read error. V and J are TRBV29-1 and TRBJ2-3; 10 bases align to TRBD2. Germline CDR1 is SQVTM and CDR2 is ANQGSEA. CDR3 length equals 15 residues. CDR3 protein: CSVQASGSWKDTQYF. The DNA of the CDR3 is TGCAGCGTACAGGCTAGCGGGAGTTGGAAAGATACGCAATATTTT.

This clonotype was counted ten times or more. This sequence may be a read error, since a much larger clone differs from it by one base. The V and J genes are TRBV5-4 and TRBJ2-7; D unresolved. CDR1 and CDR2 from the germline V gene are SGHNT and YYREEE (reference sequence). V lost 1 base and J lost 0, with 8 bases in between. The CDR3 consists of 14 residues. The CDR3, as DNA: TGTGCCAGCAGCTTGATCCCGAACTCCTACGAGCAGTACTTC. It codes for CASSLIPNSYEQYF.

The chain joins TRBV5-6 to TRBJ1-1, with TRBD1 matching over 9 bases. CDR3 size: 17 residues. CDR1 and CDR2 (germline): SGHDT, YYEEEE. J was trimmed by 3 bases and V by 0 bases; bases with no gene match: 9. The CDR3 nucleotides read TGTGCCAGCAGCTTGGTCTGTGGGACAGGGCGGGACACTGAAGCTTTCTTT. Its protein is CASSLVCGTGRDTEAFF.

This clonotype was counted only a few times. One end of the junction is discordant with germline, which a read error may explain. V is TRBV6-2 or TRBV6-3 and J is TRBJ2-7; D is unresolved. This CDR3 spans 13 amino acids. Germline lookup yields CDR1 MNHEY and CDR2 SVGEGT. The CDR3 reads CVSSYMVPYEQYF. CDR3 DNA: TGTGTCAGCAGTTACATGGTACCCTACGAGCAGTACTTC.